The subject of this entry is one T cell receptor beta chain. Its antigen is as yet unknown. This entry comes from a study of cytomegalovirus exposure and HLA in healthy donors. For the study at large: The approximately 120 million unique TCR beta sequences, from about 179 million T cells, were found by an earlier analysis. General observations from the study: Within an earlier analysis, most TCR beta V segments proved productive either about 90% or about 30% of the time.

Donors counted as nominally healthy when sampled, yet unrecorded immune exposures were likely. PCR used 60 Vbeta primers and 13 Jbeta primers. Assay used: immunoSEQ multiplex PCR; TCRdb lists only in-frame clones, some missing. Of about 210,000 clones detected, around 83% appear once; the ten largest clones hold roughly a tenth. J lost 3 bases, V lost 4 bases, and 11 bases had no gene match. Germline V gene lookup returns CDR1 SGHRS and CDR2 YFSETQ. This CDR3 has 16 amino acids. V and J are TRBV5-1 and TRBJ2-5; 8 nucleotides agree with TRBD1. The sequencing sample was made of PBMCs. This receptor was taken from a woman aged 50 to 60 in good health and CMV-seropositive. The CDR3 is CASSLGQGARKETQYF. In DNA form, the CDR3 reads TGCGCCAGCAGCCTCGGCCAGGGGGCGCGGAAAGAGACCCAGTACTTC.